This entry lists 7 T cell receptor beta chains sequenced from one sample in a study of T cell repertoires in cytomegalovirus infection. TCRdb independently ran MiXCR on the reads; one entry per CDR3 protein. In the table there are about 770,000 distinct CDR3 sequences, about 27% of which are singletons. Antigens for these TCRs are unknown. The specimen comprised cultured CD8+ T cells from PBMCs, sampled from culture after CMV antigen stimulation. These TCRs come from a human donor in good health (CMV status not recorded). Some clones in this sample may be carry-over from other donors' samples.

The rearrangement joins TRBV11-2 to TRBJ2-7; D gene uncertain. Trimming left V 5 bases short and J 7 bases short, with 15 bases between. There are 13 residues in the CDR3. Germline V lookup: CDR1 SGHAT, CDR2 FQNNGV. This CDR3 reads CASSEDGSIEQYV. CDR3 bases: TGTGCCAGCAGCGAGGACGGCTCAATTGAGCAGTACGTC.

This clonotype was seen more than once but under ten times. This chain uses TRBV5-1 with TRBJ1-2; 7 bases map to TRBD1. The CDR3 runs 15 residues. Germline CDR1 SGHRS, CDR2 YFSETQ. After removal of 5 bases from V and 2 bases from J, the junction contained 9 bases not matched to a gene. This CDR3 reads CASSRGDSPNYGYTF. CDR3 DNA: TGCGCCAGCAGTCGGGGGGACAGCCCCAACTATGGCTACACCTTC.

A few counts support this clonotype. The rearrangement uses TRBV7-9 and TRBJ1-1; TRBD1 aligns across 8 bases. CDR3 length: 14 residues. Trimming took 6 bases from V and 4 from J; bases not matched to a gene: 7. Germline V CDR1 and CDR2: SEHNR, FQNEAQ (reference sequence). Here the CDR3 DNA reads TGTGCCAGCAGTCGCCCGGGGACAGGCACTGAAGCTTTCTTT. Translated, it gives CASSRPGTGTEAFF.

Comment on this clonotype: This could be a read error, since a much larger clone is one nucleotide away. J is TRBJ2-5 and V is TRBV5-6, with 10 nucleotides matching TRBD2. Germline V gene data show CDR1 as SGHDT and CDR2 as YYEEEE. The ends lost 2 bases at V and 1 base at J; junction bases unmatched: 2. The CDR3 length is 15 residues. In DNA, the CDR3 is TGTGCCAGCAGCTTTAAGCGGGGGGGCCAAGAGACCCAGTACTTC. This sequence encodes CASSFKRGGQETQYF.

This sequence joins TRBV7-9 and TRBJ2-1; D gene ambiguous. Germline values: CDR1 SEHNR, CDR2 FQNEAQ (reference sequence). The CDR3 covers 15 residues. Trimming removed 1 base at V and 8 bases at J, with 15 bases between. CDR3 sequence (DNA): TGTGCCAGCAGCTTAGTTTATCAGGTTGTCGATGAGCAGTTCTTC. Encoded protein: CASSLVYQVVDEQFF.

This clonotype came up many times. This chain joins TRBV7-6 and TRBJ2-2; D unresolved. Trimming removed 4 bases from V and 4 bases from J, with 7 bases in between. Germline V gene sequence: CDR1 SGHVS, CDR2 FNYEAQ. This CDR3 region has 13 residues. The CDR3 DNA is TGTGCCAGCAGCTCAACGGTCACCGGGGAGCTGTTTTTT. Its translation is CASSSTVTGELFF.

This clonotype was found many times. The chain employs TRBV12-3 or TRBV12-4 and TRBJ1-1; D is unresolved. This CDR3 comprises 13 residues. Trimming took off 2 bases at V and 3 bases at J, with 7 bases between the two ends. The CDR3 nucleotides read TGTGCCAGCAGTTTACGTCCACACACTGAAGCTTTCTTT. This encodes CASSLRPHTEAFF.